The 8 T cell receptor beta chains reported below all come from one sample, sequenced in a study of blood T cell repertoires in COVID-19. Generated by immunoSEQ multiplex PCR, the TCRdb table keeps only in-frame clones and is missing some. The sample records more than 200,000 clones, around 88% being singletons. The specimen was peripheral blood. The receptors stem from a woman aged 25 to 39 with COVID-19, enrolled during active disease.

The J gene is TRBJ2-5, the V gene TRBV2; tentative D call: TRBD2 (5 bases). The CDR3 extends over 14 amino acids. Per germline, CDR1 SNHLY and CDR2 FYNNEI. Between the trimmed V and J ends, which lost 7 bases and 1 base, there was a span of 13 bases. CDR3 sequence reads: CASKNRGIQETQYF. The CDR3 DNA is TGTGCCAGCAAGAATCGGGGTATCCAAGAGACCCAGTACTTC.

The V gene is TRBV3-1 (or the pseudogene TRBV3-2), the J gene TRBJ1-3, with no clear D. Germline assignment: CDR1 LGHDT and CDR2 YNNKEL (reference sequence). The CDR3 contains 15 residues. The ends were cut back, 4 bases at V and 1 base at J, with 11 bases in the middle. CDR3 residues: CASSLGDLSGNTIYF. The DNA for the CDR3 is TGTGCCAGCAGCCTCGGAGACTTATCTGGAAACACCATATATTTT.

This chain uses TRBV27 with TRBJ2-7; TRBD1 might be the D (6 bases). The length of the CDR3 is 13 residues. V lost 6 bases and J lost 0, with 9 bases in between. Germline V CDR1 and CDR2: MNHEY, SMNVEV (reference sequence). The CDR3 is CASSLDSSYEQYF. CDR3 in DNA: TGTGCCAGCAGCCTGGACAGCTCCTACGAGCAGTACTTC.

The chain joins TRBV15 to TRBJ2-6; TRBD2 is a possible D gene (6 bases). Germline V gene lookup returns CDR1 LNHNV and CDR2 YYDKDF (reference sequence). With 0 bases removed from V and 0 bases from J, the gap between germline ends came to 15 bases. This CDR3 is built from 19 residues. The CDR3 DNA reads TGTGCCACCAGCAGAGATAAGGAGGGGTCCAGCTCTGGGGCCAACGTCCTGACTTTC. It encodes CATSRDKEGSSSGANVLTF.

The rearrangement links TRBV7-9 to TRBJ2-1, with D maybe TRBD2 (6 bases). Germline V CDR1 and CDR2: SEHNR, FQNEAQ (reference sequence). This CDR3 has 13 amino acids. The V end lost 3 bases, the J end lost 8 bases, and 11 bases lay between the germline ends. CDR3 residues: CASSLAGLDEQFF. The CDR3 region has the DNA TGTGCCAGCAGCTTGGCGGGGCTGGATGAGCAGTTCTTC.

V and J are TRBV6-1 and TRBJ2-7; 7 positions agree with TRBD1. In germline, CDR1 is MNHNS, CDR2 SASEGT. The V segment lost 2 bases and the J segment 2 bases; nucleotides outside the gene matches: 9. The CDR3 is 16 residues long. For the CDR3, the DNA is TGTGCCAGCAGTGAAATTTTGTGGGGACAGCCCTACGAGCAGTACGTC. Amino acids: CASSEILWGQPYEQYV.

The chain recombines TRBV3-1 (or the pseudogene TRBV3-2) with TRBJ1-3; no firm D call. The germline gives CDR1 LGHDT, CDR2 YNNKEL (reference sequence). The germline V and J ends were trimmed by 1 base and 1 base, with 5 bases remaining between them. This CDR3 contains 14 residues. The CDR3 spells CASSQGSSGNTIYF. CDR3 bases: TGTGCCAGCAGCCAAGGGAGTTCTGGAAACACCATATATTTT.

The rearrangement uses TRBV7-6 and TRBJ2-1; TRBD2 agrees at 7 bases. CDR3 size: 16 residues. V lost 3 bases and J lost 6; bases outside the gene matches: 11. The germline gives CDR1 SGHVS, CDR2 FNYEAQ. CDR3 bases: TGTGCCAGCAGCTTCGGGGGAGGGCCAGTAGGCAATGAGCAGTTCTTC. It encodes CASSFGGGPVGNEQFF.